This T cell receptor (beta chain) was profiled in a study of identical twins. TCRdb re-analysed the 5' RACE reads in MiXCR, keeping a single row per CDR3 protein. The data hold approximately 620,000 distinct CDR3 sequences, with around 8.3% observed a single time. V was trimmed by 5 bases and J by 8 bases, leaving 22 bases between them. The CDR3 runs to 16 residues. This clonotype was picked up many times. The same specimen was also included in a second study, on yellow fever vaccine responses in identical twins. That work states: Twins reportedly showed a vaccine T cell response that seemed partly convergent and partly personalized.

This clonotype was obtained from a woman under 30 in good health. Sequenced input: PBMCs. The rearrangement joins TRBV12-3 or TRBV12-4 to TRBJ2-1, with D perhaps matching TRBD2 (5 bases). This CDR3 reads CASSPGGFAGADEQFF. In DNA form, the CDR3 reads TGTGCCAGCAGTCCTGGAGGATTCGCCGGAGCGGATGAGCAGTTCTTC.